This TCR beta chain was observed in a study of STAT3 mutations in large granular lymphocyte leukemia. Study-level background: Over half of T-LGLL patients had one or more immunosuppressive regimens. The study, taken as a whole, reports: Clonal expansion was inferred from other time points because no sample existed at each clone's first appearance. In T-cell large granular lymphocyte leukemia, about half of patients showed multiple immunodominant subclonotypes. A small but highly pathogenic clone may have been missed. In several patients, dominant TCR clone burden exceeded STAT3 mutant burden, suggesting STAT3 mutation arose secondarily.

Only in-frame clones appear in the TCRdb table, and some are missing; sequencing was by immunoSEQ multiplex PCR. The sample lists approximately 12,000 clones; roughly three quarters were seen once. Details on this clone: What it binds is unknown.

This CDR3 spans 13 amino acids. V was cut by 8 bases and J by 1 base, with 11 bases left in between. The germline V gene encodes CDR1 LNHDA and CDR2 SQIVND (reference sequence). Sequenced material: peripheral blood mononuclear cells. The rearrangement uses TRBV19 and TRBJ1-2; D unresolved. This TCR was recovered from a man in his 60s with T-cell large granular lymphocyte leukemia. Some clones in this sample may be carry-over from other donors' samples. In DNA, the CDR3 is TGTGCCAGTGGTCAGGTTTTTAACTATGGCTACACCTTC. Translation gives CASGQVFNYGYTF. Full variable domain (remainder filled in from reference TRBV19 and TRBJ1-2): DGGITQSPKYLFRKEGQNVTLSCEQNLNHDAMYWYRQDPGQGLRLIYYSQIVNDFQKGDIAEGYSVSREKKESFPLTVTSAQKNPTAFYLCASGQVFNYGYTFGSGTRLTVV.